This record covers a single T cell receptor beta chain. TCRdb keeps only in-frame clones here, not all; method: immunoSEQ multiplex PCR. The table has over 150,000 clones, nearly 80% seen once. This sample was taken from a study of blood T cell repertoires in COVID-19. The CDR3 contains 18 residues. V lost 1 base, J lost 4 bases, and 20 bases lay in between. Germline V gene sequence: CDR1 SNHLY, CDR2 FYNNEI. Input material: peripheral blood. The V call is TRBV2, the J call TRBJ1-5, with D tentatively TRBD1 (6 bases). This clonotype originated in a woman between 65 and 79 years old with acute or convalescent COVID-19. CDR3 DNA sequence: TGTGCCAGCAGTGAAGGGTCTCTGACAGGACGGAAGAATCAGCCCCAGCATTTT. Translation gives CASSEGSLTGRKNQPQHF.